This TCR beta chain was documented in a study of shared clonotypes between healthy human individuals. General observations from the study: Few donors limited the genetic and exposure-history diversity represented.

As originally analysed: Filtering differed since immunoSEQ provided only junctions, with no quality scores. Profiled with immunoSEQ multiplex PCR; TCRdb holds only in-frame clones, not every one. V and J calls and clone size follow that table, whereas D and trimming were derived from the DNA. The sample shows 950,000 to 1,100,000 clones, 75% of them seen only once. In regard to this clone: The target antigen is unknown. The identical CDR3 is also encoded by other nucleotide sequences in the sample.

V was pared by 6 bases and J by 3 bases, with 5 bases between. The CDR3 length is 11 residues. Germline CDR1 KGHSH, CDR2 LQKENI. Sequenced: memory CD4+ T cells sorted from blood. Subset noted: CD45RA-negative fraction. J is TRBJ2-5 and V is TRBV18; D not resolved. The sequence was collected from a young man in good health. CDR3 nucleotide sequence: TGTGCCAGCTCTCGGGAAGAGACCCAGTACTTC. As protein: CASSREETQYF.